These T cell receptor beta chains were read from a single sample in a study of blood T cell repertoires in COVID-19. Using immunoSEQ multiplex PCR, the repertoire was profiled, and TCRdb retains in-frame clones only, with some absent. The data show about 300,000 clones, approximately 85% seen once. Sequences were obtained from peripheral blood. The receptors derive from a woman aged 50 to 60 with acute or convalescent COVID-19. Both conserved end residues are part of each CDR3. The order of the fields is CDR3 length, V gene, J gene, CDR3 protein.

16,TRBV5-1,TRBJ2-5,CASRPSSSAIQETQYF
15,TRBV14,TRBJ2-7,CASSQPGLGVGEQYF
16,TRBV18,TRBJ2-7,CASSPFQRQGSHEQYF
16,TRBV27,TRBJ2-3,CASSSQTGAYTDTQYF
16,TRBV9,TRBJ1-6,CASSERQGAGNSPLHF
15,TRBV5-1,TRBJ2-7,CASSLEGAPSYEQYF
12,TRBV27,TRBJ2-5,CASSSRRETQYF
17,TRBV9,TRBJ2-2,CASSVFSSGPNTGELFF
13,TRBV20-1,TRBJ1-2,CSASPIGGGGYTF
15,TRBV28,TRBJ2-7,CASSFAPGLAYEQYF
14,TRBV7-2,TRBJ2-1,CASSLDSNYNEQFF
12,TRBV25-1,TRBJ2-1,CASMEVYNEQFF
15,TRBV5-1,TRBJ1-2,CASSLRTASMGGYTF
15,TRBV9,TRBJ2-2,CASSVGQGATGELFF
13,TRBV11-2,TRBJ2-5,CASSWTGQETQYF
14,TRBV5-1,TRBJ2-1,CASSLERGNNEQFF
14,TRBV7-8,TRBJ2-3,CASSLLAPTDTQYF
12,TRBV6-2/TRBV6-3,TRBJ1-2,CASSYRGYGYTF
11,TRBV2,TRBJ1-2,CASSTGYGYTF
14,TRBV9,TRBJ2-5,CASSSGLGKETQYF
15,TRBV9,TRBJ2-7,CASSADRGTYDEQYF
14,TRBV5-1,TRBJ1-1,CASSLYAGDTEAFF
18,TRBV14,TRBJ2-1,CASSQFSLAGPFVGEQFF
15,TRBV20-1,TRBJ1-5,CSASTGVRRSQPQHF
16,TRBV2,TRBJ1-3,CASKRQGASSGNTIYF
11,TRBV20-1,TRBJ1-1,CSARGRTEAFF